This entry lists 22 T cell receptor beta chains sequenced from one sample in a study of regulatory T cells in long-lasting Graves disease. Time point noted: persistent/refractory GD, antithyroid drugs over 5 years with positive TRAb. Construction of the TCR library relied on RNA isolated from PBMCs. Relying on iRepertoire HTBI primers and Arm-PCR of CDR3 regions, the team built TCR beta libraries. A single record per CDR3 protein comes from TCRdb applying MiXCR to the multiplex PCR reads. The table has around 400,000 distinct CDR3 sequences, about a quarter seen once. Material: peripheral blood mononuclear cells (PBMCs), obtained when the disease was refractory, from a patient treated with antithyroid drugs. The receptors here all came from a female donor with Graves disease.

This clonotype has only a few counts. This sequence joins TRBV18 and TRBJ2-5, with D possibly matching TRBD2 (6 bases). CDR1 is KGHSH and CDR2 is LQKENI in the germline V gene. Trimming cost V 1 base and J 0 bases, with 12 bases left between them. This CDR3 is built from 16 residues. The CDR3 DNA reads TGTGCCAGCTCACCACTGGAGGGCGGGTACCAAGAGACCCAGTACTTC. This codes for CASSPLEGGYQETQYF.

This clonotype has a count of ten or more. The CDR3: CATTRAGWNTGELFF. The CDR3 bases are TGTGCCACCACCCGGGCAGGGTGGAACACCGGGGAGCTGTTTTTT. The rearrangement uses TRBV28 and TRBJ2-2; perhaps TRBD1 as D (5 bases). The CDR3 is made up of 15 amino acids. Germline values: CDR1 MDHEN, CDR2 SYDVKM. With 10 bases removed from V and 1 base from J, the gap between germline ends came to 16 bases.

CDR3 sequence reads: CASRDARGEQYF. CDR3 sequence (DNA): TGTGCCAGCAGGGACGCTCGTGGAGAGCAGTACTTC. This chain connects TRBV6-1 to TRBJ2-7; D gene ambiguous. V was clipped by 6 bases and J by 7 bases, with 13 bases between them. Germline loops: CDR1 MNHNS, CDR2 SASEGT. This CDR3 has 12 residues.

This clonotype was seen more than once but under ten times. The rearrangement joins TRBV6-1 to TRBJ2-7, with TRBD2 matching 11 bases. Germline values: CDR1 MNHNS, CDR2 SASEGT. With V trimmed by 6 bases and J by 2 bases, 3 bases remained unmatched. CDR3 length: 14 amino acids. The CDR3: CASRQTSGAYEQYF. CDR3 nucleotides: TGTGCCAGCAGACAGACTAGCGGGGCCTACGAGCAGTACTTC.

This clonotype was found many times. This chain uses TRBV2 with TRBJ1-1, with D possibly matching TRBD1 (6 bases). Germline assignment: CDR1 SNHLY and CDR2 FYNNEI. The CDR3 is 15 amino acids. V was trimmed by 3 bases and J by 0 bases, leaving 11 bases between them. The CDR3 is CASSDLGAVNTEAFF. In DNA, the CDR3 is TGTGCCAGCAGTGATTTGGGGGCAGTGAACACTGAAGCTTTCTTT. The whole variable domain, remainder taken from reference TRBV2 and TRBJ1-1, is EPEVTQTPSHQVTQMGQEVILRCVPISNHLYFYWYRQILGQKVEFLVSFYNNEISEKSEIFDDQFSVERPDGSNFTLKIRSTKLEDSAMYFCASSDLGAVNTEAFFGQGTRLTVV.

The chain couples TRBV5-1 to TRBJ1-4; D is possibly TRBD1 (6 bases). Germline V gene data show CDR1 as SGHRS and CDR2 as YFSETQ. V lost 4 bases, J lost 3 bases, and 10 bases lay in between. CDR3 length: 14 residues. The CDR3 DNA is TGCGCCAGCAGCAAGGGGGGGGCTAATGAAAAACTGTTTTTT. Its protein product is CASSKGGANEKLFF.

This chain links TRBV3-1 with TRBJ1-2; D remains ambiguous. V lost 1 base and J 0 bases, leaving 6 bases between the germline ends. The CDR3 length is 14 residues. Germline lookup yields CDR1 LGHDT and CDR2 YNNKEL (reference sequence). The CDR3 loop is CASSQVEANYGYTF. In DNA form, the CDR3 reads TGTGCCAGCAGCCAAGTAGAGGCTAACTATGGCTACACCTTC.

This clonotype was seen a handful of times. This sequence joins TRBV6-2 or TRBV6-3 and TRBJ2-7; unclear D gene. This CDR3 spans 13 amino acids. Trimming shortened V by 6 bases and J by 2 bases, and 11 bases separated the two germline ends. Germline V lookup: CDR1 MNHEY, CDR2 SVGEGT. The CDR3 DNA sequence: TGTGCCAGCAGCCCTGGGAAAACCTACGAGCAGTACTTC. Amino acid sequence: CASSPGKTYEQYF.

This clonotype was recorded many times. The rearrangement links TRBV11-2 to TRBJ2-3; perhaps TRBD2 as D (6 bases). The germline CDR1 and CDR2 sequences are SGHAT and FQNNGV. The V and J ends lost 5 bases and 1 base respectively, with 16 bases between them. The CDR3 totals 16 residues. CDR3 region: CASSVDGGTRTDTQYF. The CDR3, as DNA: TGTGCCAGCAGCGTTGATGGGGGGACTCGCACAGATACGCAGTATTTT.

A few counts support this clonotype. CDR3 residues: CASTRDGTPNTEAFF. The CDR3 DNA is TGTGCCAGCACCCGGGACGGGACACCGAACACTGAAGCTTTCTTT. The rearrangement links TRBV7-9 to TRBJ1-1; tentative D call: TRBD1 (6 bases). V dropped 7 bases and J dropped 1 base, with 16 bases sitting between them. The CDR3 contains 15 residues. From germline, CDR1 is SEHNR and CDR2 FQNEAQ (reference sequence).

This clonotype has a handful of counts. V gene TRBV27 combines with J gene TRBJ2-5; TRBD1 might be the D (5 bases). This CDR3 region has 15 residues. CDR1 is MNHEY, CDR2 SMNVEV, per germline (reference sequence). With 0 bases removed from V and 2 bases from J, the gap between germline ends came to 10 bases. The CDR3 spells CASSLSDSRQETQYF. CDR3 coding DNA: TGTGCCAGCAGTTTATCCGACAGTCGACAAGAGACCCAGTACTTC.

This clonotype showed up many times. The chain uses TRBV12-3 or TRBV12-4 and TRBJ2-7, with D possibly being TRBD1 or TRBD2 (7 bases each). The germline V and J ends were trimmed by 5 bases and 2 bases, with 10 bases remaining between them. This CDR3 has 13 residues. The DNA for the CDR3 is TGTGCCAGCAGTCCAGGGGGGGCCTACGAGCAGTACTTC. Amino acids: CASSPGGAYEQYF.

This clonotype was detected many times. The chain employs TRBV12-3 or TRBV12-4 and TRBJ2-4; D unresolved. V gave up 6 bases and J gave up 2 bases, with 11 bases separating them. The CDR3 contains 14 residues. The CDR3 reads CASSHDISKNIQYF. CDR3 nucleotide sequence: TGTGCCAGCAGCCACGACATCTCCAAAAACATTCAGTACTTC.

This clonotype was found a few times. As DNA, the CDR3 is TGTGCCAGCAGCTCCCATCGGACTAGCGGGAACACCGGGGAGCTGTTTTTT. Its protein product is CASSSHRTSGNTGELFF. J is TRBJ2-2 and V is TRBV11-2, with 10 nucleotides matching TRBD2. CDR1 is SGHAT, CDR2 FQNNGV, per germline. The CDR3 has 17 amino acids. Losses at the gene ends were 4 bases for V and 1 base for J; bases not matched to a gene: 6.

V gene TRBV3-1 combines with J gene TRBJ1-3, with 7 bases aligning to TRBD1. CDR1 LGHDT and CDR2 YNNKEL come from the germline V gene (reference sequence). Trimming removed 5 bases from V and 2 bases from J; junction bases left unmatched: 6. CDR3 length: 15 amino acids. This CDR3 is CASSADRVPGNTIYF. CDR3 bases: TGTGCCAGCAGCGCCGACAGGGTCCCTGGAAACACCATATATTTT. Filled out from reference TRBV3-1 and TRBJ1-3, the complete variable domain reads DTAVSQTPKYLVTQMGNDKSIKCEQNLGHDTMYWYKQDSKKFLKIMFSYNNKELIINETVPNRFSPKSPDKAHLNLHINSLELGDSAVYFCASSADRVPGNTIYFGEGSWLTVV.

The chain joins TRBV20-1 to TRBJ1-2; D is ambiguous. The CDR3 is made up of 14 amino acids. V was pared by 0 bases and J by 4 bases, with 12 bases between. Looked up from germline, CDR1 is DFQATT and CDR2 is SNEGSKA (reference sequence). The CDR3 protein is CSARDLVRAYGYTF. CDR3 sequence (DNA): TGCAGTGCTAGAGACCTGGTTCGTGCCTATGGCTACACCTTC.

The CDR3 DNA reads as TGTGCCAGCACCATTAGCGGGAGACTCAATGAGCAGTTCTTC. As protein: CASTISGRLNEQFF. V and J are TRBV7-9 and TRBJ2-1, with 9 bases aligning to TRBD2. In germline, CDR1 is SEHNR, CDR2 FQNEAQ (reference sequence). V lost 7 bases and J lost 6; bases outside the gene matches: 7. CDR3 length: 14 residues.

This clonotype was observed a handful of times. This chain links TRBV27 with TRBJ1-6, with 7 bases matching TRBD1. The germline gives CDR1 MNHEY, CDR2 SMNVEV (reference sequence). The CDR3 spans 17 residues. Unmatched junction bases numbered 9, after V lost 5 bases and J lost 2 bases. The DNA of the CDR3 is TGTGCCAGCAGTCCACCATCTAGGGGGCCCTATAATTCACCCCTCCACTTT. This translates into CASSPPSRGPYNSPLHF.

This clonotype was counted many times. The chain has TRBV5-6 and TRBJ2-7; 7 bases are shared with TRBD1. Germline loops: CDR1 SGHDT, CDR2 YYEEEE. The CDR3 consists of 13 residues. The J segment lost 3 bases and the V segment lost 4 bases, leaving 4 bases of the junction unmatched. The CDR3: CASSPGQDYEQYF. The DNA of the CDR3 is TGTGCCAGCAGCCCAGGACAGGACTACGAGCAGTACTTC.

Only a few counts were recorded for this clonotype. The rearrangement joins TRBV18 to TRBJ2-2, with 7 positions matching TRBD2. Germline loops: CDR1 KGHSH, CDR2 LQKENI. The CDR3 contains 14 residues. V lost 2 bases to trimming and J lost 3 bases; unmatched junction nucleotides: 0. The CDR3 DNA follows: TGTGCCAGCTCACCAGGGAGGGACACCGGGGAGCTGTTTTTT. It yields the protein CASSPGRDTGELFF.

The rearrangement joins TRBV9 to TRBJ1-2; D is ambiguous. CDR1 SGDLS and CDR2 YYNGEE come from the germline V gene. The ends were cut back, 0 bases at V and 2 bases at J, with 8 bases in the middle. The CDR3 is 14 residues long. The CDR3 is CASSVASDNYGYTF. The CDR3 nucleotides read TGTGCCAGCAGCGTAGCGTCCGACAACTATGGCTACACCTTC.

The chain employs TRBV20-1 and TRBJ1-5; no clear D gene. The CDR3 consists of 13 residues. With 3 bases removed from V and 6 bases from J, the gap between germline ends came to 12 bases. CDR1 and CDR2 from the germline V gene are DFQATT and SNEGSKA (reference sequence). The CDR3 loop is CSASQAVFQPQHF. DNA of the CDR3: TGCAGTGCTAGTCAAGCCGTATTTCAGCCCCAGCATTTT.